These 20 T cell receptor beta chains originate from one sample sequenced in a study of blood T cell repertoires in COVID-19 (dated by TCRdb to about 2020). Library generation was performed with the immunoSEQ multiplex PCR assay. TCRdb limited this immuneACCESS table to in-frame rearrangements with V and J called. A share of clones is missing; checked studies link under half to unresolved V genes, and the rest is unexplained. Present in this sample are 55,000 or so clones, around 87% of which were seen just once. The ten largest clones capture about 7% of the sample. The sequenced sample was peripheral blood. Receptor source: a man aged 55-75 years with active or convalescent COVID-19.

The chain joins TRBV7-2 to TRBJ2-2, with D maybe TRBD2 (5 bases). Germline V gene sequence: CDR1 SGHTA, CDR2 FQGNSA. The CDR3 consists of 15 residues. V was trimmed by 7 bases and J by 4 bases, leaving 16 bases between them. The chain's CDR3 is CASNPVPGITGELFF. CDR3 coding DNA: TGTGCCAGCAACCCAGTCCCGGGAATCACCGGGGAGCTGTTTTTT.

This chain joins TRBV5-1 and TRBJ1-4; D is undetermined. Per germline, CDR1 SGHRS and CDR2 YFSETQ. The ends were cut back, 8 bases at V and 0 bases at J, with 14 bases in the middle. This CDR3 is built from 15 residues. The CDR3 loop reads CASSPEGATNEKLFF. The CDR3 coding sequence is TGCGCCAGTAGTCCCGAGGGCGCAACTAATGAAAAACTGTTTTTT.

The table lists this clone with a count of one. Here the CDR3 DNA reads TGTGCCAGCAGTGGTGGACAGGGTGAAAAACTGTTTTTT. It encodes CASSGGQGEKLFF. This chain links TRBV12-3 or TRBV12-4 with TRBJ1-4; TRBD1 aligns across 8 bases. The CDR3 is made up of 13 amino acids. J lost 7 bases, V lost 5 bases, and 3 bases had no gene match.

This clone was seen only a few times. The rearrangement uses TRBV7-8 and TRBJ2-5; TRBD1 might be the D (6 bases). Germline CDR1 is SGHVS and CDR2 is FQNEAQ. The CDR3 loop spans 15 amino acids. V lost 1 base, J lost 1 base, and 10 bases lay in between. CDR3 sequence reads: CASSLVGASQETQYF. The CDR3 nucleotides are TGTGCCAGCAGCTTAGTGGGGGCGTCCCAAGAGACCCAGTACTTC. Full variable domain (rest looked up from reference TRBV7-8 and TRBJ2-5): GAGVSQSPRYKVAKRGQDVALRCDPISGHVSLFWYQQALGQGPEFLTYFQNEAQLDKSGLPSDRFFAERPEGSVSTLKIQRTQQEDSAVYLCASSLVGASQETQYFGPGTRLLVL.

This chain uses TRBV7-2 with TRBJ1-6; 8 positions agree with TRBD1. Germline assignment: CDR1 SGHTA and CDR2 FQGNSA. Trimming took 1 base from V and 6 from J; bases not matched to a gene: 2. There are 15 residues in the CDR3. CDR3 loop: CASSLVQGANSPLHF. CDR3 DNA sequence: TGTGCCAGCAGCTTAGTTCAGGGGGCTAATTCACCCCTCCACTTT.

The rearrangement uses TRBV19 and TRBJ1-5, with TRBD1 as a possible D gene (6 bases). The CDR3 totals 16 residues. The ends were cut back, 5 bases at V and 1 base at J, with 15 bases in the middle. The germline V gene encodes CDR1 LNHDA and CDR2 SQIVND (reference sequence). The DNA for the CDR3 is TGTGCCAGTAGTTTATCGAGGGGGTCGAGCAATCAGCCCCAGCATTTT. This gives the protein CASSLSRGSSNQPQHF.

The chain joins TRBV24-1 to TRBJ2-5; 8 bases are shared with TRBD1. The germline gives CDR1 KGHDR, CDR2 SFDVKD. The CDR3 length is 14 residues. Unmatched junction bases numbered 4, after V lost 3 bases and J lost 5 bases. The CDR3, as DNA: TGTGCCACCAGTGATCCAGGGGGCGGGGAGACCCAGTACTTC. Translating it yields CATSDPGGGETQYF.

The CDR3 coding sequence is TGTGCCAGCAGTGAAGCCGGACAGGTCTCTGGAAACACCATATATTTT. Its translation is CASSEAGQVSGNTIYF. The chain employs TRBV2 and TRBJ1-3; 7 bases match TRBD1. Germline V gives CDR1 SNHLY, CDR2 FYNNEI. The CDR3 totals 16 residues. Unmatched junction bases numbered 2, after V lost 0 bases and J lost 0 bases. Full variable domain (outside the CDR3, taken from reference TRBV2 and TRBJ1-3): EPEVTQTPSHQVTQMGQEVILRCVPISNHLYFYWYRQILGQKVEFLVSFYNNEISEKSEIFDDQFSVERPDGSNFTLKIRSTKLEDSAMYFCASSEAGQVSGNTIYFGEGSWLTVV.

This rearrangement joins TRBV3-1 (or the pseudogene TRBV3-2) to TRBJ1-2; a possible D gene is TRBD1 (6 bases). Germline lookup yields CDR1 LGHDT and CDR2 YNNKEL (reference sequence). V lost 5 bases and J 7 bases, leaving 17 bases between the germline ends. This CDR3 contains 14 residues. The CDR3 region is CASSDRVGGSGYTF. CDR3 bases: TGTGCCAGCAGCGACCGAGTTGGGGGCTCTGGCTACACCTTC.

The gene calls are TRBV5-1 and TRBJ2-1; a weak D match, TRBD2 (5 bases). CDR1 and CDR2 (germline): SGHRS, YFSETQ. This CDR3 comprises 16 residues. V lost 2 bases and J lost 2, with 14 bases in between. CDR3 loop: CASSLLAGPTYNEQFF. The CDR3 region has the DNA TGCGCCAGCAGCTTACTTGCGGGCCCTACCTACAATGAGCAGTTCTTC.

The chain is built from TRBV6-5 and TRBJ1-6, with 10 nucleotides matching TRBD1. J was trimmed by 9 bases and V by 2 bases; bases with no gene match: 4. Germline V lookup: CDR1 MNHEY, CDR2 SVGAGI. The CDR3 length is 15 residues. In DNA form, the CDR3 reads TGTGCCAGCAGTTACAGGGACAGGGGTTCTTCACCCCTCCACTTT. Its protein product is CASSYRDRGSSPLHF.

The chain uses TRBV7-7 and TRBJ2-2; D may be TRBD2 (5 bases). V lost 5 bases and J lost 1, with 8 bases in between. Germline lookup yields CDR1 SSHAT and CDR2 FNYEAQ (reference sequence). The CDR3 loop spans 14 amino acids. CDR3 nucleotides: TGTGCCAGCAGCCGGGGTGAGAACACCGGGGAGCTGTTTTTT. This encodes CASSRGENTGELFF.

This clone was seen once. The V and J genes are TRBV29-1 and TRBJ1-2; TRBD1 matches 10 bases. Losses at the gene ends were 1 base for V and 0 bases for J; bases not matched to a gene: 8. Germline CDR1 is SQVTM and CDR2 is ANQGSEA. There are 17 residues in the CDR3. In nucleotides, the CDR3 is TGCAGCGTTGAAGGTTCCGGGGACAGGGGACCTAACTATGGCTACACCTTC. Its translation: CSVEGSGDRGPNYGYTF.

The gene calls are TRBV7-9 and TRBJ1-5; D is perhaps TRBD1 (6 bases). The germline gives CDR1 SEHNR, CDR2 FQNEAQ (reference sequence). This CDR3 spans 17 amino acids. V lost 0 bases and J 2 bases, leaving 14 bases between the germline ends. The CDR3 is CASSLAQGLYGNQPQHF. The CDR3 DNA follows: TGTGCCAGCAGCTTAGCACAGGGTCTATACGGCAATCAGCCCCAGCATTTT.

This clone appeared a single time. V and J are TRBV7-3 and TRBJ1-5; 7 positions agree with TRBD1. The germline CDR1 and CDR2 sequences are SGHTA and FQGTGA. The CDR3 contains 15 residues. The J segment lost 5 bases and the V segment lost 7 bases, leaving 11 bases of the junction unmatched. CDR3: CASITMTGNYQPQHF. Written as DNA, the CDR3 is TGTGCCAGCATCACCATGACAGGGAATTATCAGCCCCAGCATTTT.

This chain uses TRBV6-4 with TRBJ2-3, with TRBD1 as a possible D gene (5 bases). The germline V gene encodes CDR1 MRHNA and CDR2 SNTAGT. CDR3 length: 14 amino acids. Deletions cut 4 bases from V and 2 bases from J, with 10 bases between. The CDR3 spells CASSVDRATDTQYF. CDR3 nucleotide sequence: TGTGCCAGCAGTGTTGACAGAGCCACAGATACGCAGTATTTT.

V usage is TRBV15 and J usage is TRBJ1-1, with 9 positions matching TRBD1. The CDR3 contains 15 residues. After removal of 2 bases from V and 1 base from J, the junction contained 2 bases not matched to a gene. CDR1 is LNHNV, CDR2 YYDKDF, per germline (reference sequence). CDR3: CATSRLGQGNTEAFF. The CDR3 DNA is TGTGCCACCAGCAGACTGGGACAGGGGAACACTGAAGCTTTCTTT.

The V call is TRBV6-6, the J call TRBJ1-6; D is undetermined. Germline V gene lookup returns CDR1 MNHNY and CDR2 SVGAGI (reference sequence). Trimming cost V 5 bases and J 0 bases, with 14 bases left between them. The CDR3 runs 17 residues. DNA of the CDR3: TGTGCCAGCAGTCCCCGGGGAATAAGCTCCTATAATTCACCCCTCCACTTT. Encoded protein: CASSPRGISSYNSPLHF.

CDR3 region: CASSPGQSYYGYTF. CDR3 coding DNA: TGTGCCAGCAGCCCGGGACAGAGCTACTATGGCTACACCTTC. This chain uses TRBV5-6 with TRBJ1-2, with 7 nucleotides matching TRBD1. The CDR3 extends over 14 amino acids. Trimming at V came to 4 bases and at J to 3 bases, leaving 6 bases not matched to a gene. Germline assignment: CDR1 SGHDT and CDR2 YYEEEE.

CDR3 residues: CASSVDPSLYNEQFF. The CDR3 nucleotides read TGTGCCAGCAGCGTAGATCCTTCCCTATACAATGAGCAGTTCTTC. The chain recombines TRBV9 with TRBJ2-1; D not resolved. CDR3 length: 15 amino acids. V was clipped by 0 bases and J by 4 bases, with 11 bases between them. The germline CDR1 and CDR2 sequences are SGDLS and YYNGEE.